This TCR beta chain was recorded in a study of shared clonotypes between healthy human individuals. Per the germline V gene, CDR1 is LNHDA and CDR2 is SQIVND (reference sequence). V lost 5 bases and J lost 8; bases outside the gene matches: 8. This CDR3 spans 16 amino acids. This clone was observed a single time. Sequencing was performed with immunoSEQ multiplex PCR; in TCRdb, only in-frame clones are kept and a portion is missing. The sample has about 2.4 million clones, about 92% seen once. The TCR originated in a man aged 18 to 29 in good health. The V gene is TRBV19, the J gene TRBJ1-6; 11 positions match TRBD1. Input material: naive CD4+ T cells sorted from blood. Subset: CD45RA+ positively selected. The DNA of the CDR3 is TGTGCCAGTAGTTGGACAGGGGGCAGAGGGGATTCACCCCTCCACTTT. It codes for CASSWTGGRGDSPLHF.